This T cell receptor (beta chain) appears in the sequencing data of a study of identifying expanded T cells in peripheral blood. The method was immunoSEQ multiplex PCR; TCRdb's version includes in-frame clones alone and lacks a portion of them. This table has 130,000 or so clones, roughly 84% appearing once. During the collection period, no donor immune events like infections were recorded. About this clone: Its antigen is unidentified.

Broader study findings: Technical replicates showed roughly 1.2 changed clones; about two weeks about 16.4; four weeks 19. Approximately two-week clone count variance significantly increased as total template count grew.

Germline loops: CDR1 LNHDA, CDR2 SQIVND (reference sequence). V lost 3 bases and J lost 1, with 12 bases in between. CDR3 length equals 15 residues. Sample: blood. The TCR sequence derives from a person aged 18 to 70 in good health. This sequence joins TRBV19 and TRBJ2-5; D might be TRBD1 (6 bases). CDR3: CASSMFQGTQETQYF. The CDR3 DNA follows: TGTGCCAGTAGTATGTTCCAGGGGACCCAAGAGACCCAGTACTTC.